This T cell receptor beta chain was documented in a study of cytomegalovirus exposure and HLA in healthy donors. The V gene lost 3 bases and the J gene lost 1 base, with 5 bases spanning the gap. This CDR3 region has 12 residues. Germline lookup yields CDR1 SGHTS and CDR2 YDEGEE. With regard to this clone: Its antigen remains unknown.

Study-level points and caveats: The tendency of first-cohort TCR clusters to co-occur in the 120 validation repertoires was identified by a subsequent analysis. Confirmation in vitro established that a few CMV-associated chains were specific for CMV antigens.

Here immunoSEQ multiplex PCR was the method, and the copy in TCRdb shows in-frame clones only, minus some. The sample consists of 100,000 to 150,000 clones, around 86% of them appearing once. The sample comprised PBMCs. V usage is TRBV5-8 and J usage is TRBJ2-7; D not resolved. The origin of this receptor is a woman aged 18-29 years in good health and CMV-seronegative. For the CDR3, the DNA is TGTGCCAGCAGCTCCAGGTCCTACGAGCAGTACTTC. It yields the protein CASSSRSYEQYF.